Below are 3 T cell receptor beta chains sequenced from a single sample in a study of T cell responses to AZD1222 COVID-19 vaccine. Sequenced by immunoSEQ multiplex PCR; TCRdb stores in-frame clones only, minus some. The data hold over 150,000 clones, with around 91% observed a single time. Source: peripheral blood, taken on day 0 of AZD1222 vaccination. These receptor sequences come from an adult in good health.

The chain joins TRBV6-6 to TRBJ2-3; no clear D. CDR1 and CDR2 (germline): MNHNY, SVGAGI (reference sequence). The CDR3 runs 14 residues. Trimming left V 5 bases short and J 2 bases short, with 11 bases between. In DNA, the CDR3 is TGTGCCAGCAGTAACCGGGCCCTCACAGATACGCAGTATTTT. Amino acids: CASSNRALTDTQYF.

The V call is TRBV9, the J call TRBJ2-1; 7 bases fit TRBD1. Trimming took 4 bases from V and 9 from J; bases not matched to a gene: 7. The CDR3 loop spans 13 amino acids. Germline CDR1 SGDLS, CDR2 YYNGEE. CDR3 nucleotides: TGTGCCAGCAGCCCATCGACAGGGTCTGAGCAGTTCTTC. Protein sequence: CASSPSTGSEQFF.

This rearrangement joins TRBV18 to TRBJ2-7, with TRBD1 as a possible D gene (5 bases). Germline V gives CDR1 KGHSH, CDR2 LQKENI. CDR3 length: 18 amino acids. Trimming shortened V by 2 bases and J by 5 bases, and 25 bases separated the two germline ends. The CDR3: CASSPNNRIRKDGHEQYF. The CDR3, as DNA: TGTGCCAGCTCACCAAATAACAGGATACGGAAGGACGGCCACGAGCAGTACTTC.